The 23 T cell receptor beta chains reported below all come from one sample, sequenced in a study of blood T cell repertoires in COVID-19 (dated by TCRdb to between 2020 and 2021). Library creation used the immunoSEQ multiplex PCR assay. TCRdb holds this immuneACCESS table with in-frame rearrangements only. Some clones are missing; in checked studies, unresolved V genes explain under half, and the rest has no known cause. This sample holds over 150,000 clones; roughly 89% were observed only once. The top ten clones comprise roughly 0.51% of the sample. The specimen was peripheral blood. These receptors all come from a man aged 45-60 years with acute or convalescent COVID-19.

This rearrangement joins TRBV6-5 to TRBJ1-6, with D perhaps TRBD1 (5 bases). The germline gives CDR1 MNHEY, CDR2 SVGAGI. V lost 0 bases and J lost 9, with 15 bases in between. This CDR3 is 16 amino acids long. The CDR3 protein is CASSYSLWGDPSPLHF. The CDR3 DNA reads TGTGCCAGCAGTTACTCCCTCTGGGGGGATCCTTCACCCCTCCACTTT.

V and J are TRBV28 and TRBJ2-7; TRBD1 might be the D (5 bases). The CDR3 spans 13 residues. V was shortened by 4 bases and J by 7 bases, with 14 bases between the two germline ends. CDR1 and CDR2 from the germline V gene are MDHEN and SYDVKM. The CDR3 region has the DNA TGTGCCAGCAGTTACCCAGGGTTGAGGGAGCAGTACTTC. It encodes CASSYPGLREQYF.

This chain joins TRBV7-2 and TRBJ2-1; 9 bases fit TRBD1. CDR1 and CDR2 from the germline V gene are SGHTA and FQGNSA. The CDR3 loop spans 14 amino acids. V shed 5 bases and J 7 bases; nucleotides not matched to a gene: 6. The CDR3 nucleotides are TGTGCCAGCAGCGCCGGGACAGGGAAGAATGAGCAGTTCTTC. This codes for CASSAGTGKNEQFF.

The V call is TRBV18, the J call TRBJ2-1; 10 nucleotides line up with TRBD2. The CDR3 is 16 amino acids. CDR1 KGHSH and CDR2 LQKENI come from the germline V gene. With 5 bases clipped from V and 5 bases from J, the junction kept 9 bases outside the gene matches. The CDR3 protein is CASSSPASGGDNEQFF. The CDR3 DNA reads TGTGCCAGCTCATCCCCCGCCAGCGGGGGGGACAATGAGCAGTTCTTC.

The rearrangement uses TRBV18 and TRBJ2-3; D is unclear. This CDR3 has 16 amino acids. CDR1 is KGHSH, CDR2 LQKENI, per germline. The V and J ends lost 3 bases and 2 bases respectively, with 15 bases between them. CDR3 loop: CASSPVGANFTDTQYF. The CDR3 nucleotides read TGTGCCAGCTCACCCGTTGGAGCGAACTTCACAGATACGCAGTATTTT.

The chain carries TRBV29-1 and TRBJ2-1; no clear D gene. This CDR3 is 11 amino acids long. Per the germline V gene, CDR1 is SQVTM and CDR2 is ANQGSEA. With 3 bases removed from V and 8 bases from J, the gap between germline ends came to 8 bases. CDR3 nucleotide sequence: TGCAGCGTTGATCGGAGCGATGAGCAGTTCTTC. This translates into CSVDRSDEQFF.

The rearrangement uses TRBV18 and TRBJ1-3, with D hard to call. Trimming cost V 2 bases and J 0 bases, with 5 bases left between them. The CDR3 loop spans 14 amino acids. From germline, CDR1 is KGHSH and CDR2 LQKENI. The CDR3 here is CASSPNNSGNTIYF. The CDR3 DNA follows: TGTGCCAGCTCACCAAACAACTCTGGAAACACCATATATTTT.

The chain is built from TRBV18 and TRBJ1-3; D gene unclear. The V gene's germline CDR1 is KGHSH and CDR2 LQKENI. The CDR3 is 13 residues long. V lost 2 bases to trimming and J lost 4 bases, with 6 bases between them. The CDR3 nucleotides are TGTGCCAGCTCACCAGGAGGAGGAAACACCATATATTTT. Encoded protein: CASSPGGGNTIYF.

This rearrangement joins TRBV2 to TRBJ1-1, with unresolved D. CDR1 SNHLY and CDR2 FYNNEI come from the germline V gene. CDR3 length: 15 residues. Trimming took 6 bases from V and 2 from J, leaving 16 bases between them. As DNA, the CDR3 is TGTGCCAGCAGCACCGAGGCGGGCTTTAACACTGAAGCTTTCTTT. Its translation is CASSTEAGFNTEAFF.

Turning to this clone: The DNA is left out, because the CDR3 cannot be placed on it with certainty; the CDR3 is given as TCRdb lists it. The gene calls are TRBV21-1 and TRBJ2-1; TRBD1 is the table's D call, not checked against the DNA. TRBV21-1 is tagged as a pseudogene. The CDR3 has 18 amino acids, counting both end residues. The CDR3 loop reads CASSKGCGRVAVGNEQFF.

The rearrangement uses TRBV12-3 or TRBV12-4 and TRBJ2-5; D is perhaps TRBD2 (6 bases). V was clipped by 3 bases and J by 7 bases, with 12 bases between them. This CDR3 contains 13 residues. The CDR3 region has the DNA TGTGCCAGCAGTTTTGGGGGGTCAGGGACCCAGTACTTC. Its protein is CASSFGGSGTQYF.

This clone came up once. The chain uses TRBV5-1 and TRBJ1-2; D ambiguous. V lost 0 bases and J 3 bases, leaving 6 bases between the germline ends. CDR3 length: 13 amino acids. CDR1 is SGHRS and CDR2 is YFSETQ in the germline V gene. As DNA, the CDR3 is TGCGCCAGCAGCTTGGGTCCAGACTATGGCTACACCTTC. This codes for CASSLGPDYGYTF.

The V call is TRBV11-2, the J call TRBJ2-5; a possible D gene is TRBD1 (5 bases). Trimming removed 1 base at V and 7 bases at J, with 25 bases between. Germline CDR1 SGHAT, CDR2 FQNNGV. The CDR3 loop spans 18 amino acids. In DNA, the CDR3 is TGTGCCAGCAGCTTAGCGGGTACTCGCAATCGATACCAGGGGACCCAGTACTTC. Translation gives CASSLAGTRNRYQGTQYF. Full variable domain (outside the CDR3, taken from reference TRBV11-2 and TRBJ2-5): EAGVAQSPRYKIIEKRQSVAFWCNPISGHATLYWYQQILGQGPKLLIQFQNNGVVDDSQLPKDRFSAERLKGVDSTLKIQPAKLEDSAVYLCASSLAGTRNRYQGTQYFGPGTRLLVL.

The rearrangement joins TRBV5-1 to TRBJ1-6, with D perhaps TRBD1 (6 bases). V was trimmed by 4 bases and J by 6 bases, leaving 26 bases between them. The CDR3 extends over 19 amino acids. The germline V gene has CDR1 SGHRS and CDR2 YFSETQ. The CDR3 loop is CASSPYSILQGRANSPLHF. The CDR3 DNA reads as TGCGCCAGCAGCCCCTATTCGATCCTACAGGGAAGGGCTAATTCACCCCTCCACTTT.

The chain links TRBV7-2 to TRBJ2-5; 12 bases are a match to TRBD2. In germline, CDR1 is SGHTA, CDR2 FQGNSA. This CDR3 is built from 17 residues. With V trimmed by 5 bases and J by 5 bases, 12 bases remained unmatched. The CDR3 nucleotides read TGTGCCAGCAGCCGGGGTCCTAGCGGGGGGGCAAGTGAGACCCAGTACTTC. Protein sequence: CASSRGPSGGASETQYF.

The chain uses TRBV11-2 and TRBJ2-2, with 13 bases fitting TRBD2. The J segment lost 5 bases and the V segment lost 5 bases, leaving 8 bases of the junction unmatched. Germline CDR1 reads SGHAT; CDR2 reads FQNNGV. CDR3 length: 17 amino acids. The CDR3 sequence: CASSPRTSGSRTGELFF. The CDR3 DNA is TGTGCCAGCAGCCCCAGGACTAGCGGGAGCAGGACCGGGGAGCTGTTTTTT.

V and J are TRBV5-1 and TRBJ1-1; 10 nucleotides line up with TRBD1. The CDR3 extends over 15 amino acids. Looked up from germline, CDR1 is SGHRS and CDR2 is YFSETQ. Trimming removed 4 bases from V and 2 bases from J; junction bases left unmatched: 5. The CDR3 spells CASSRQGAGNTEAFF. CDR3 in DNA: TGCGCCAGCAGCCGACAGGGGGCGGGAAACACTGAAGCTTTCTTT.

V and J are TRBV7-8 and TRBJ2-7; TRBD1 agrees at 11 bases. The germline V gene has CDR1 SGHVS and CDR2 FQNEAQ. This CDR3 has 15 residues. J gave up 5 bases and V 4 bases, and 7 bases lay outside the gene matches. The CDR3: CASSYQGTGGNEQYF. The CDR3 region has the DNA TGTGCCAGCAGCTACCAAGGGACAGGGGGTAACGAGCAGTACTTC.

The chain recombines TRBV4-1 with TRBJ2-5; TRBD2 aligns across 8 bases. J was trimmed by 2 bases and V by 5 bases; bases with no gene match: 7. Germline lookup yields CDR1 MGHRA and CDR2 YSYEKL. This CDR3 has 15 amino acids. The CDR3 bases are TGCGCCAGCAGCAGCGGACTAGCCGGTCAAGAGACCCAGTACTTC. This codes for CASSSGLAGQETQYF.

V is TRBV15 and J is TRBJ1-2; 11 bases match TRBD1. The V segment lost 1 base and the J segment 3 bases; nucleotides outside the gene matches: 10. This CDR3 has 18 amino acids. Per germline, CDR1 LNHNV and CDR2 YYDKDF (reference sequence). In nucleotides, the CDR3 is TGTGCCACCAGCAGAGTATTACGGGACAGGGGGGAGGACTATGGCTACACCTTC. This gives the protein CATSRVLRDRGEDYGYTF.

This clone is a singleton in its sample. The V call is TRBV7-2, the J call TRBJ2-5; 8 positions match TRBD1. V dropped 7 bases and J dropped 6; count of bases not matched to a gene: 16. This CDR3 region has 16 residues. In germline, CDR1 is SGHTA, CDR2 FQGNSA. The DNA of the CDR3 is TGTGCCAGCACCCCCGGGGCCAGGGGGCTGCGTCAGACCCAGTACTTC. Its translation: CASTPGARGLRQTQYF.

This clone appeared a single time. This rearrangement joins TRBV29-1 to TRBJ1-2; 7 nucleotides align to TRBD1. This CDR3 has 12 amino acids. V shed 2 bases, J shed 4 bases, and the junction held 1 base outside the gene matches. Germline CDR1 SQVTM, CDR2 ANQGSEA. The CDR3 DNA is TGCAGCGTTGAATCAGGGGGCTATGGCTACACCTTC. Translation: CSVESGGYGYTF.

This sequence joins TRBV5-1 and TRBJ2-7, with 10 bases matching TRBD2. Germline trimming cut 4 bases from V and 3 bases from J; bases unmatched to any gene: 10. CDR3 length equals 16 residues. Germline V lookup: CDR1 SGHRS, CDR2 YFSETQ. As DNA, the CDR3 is TGCGCCAGCAGCATCTCCTTAGCGGGGGGACACTACGAGCAGTACTTC. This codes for CASSISLAGGHYEQYF.